A single sample is the source of the 19 T cell receptor beta chains below, sequenced in a study of a mutant IDH1 vaccine in newly diagnosed glioma. Clones were read by immunoSEQ multiplex PCR, and TCRdb kept only the in-frame ones, dropping some. Seen here are roughly 50,000 clones, 65% to 90% observed once, and the top ten hold roughly 3.2%. No antigen is known for these receptors. This sample's time point: week 5, during vaccination. All doses held 300 ug of mutant IDH1 20-mer peptide, with topical imiquimod. Sequencing was performed on PBMCs, taken from a glioma patient whose treatment included an IDH1 peptide vaccine. The receptors shown here come from a woman aged 18 to 35 with glioma. Some clones in this sample may be carry-over from other donors' samples.

The V and J genes are TRBV6-5 and TRBJ1-1; D is uncertain. The CDR3 is made up of 14 amino acids. V was trimmed by 5 bases and J by 5 bases, leaving 15 bases between them. Germline V gene data show CDR1 as MNHEY and CDR2 as SVGAGI. DNA for the CDR3: TGTGCCAGCAGTCTAGCATGGAGGAGAACTGAAGCTTTCTTT. Its protein is CASSLAWRRTEAFF.

V is TRBV6-1 and J is TRBJ2-7, with a possible D match to TRBD2 (6 bases). This CDR3 spans 15 amino acids. Germline CDR1 is MNHNS and CDR2 is SASEGT. V shed 2 bases and J shed 4 bases, with 15 bases lying between them. CDR3 amino acids: CASSEMPSDQYEQYF. The CDR3 nucleotides are TGTGCCAGCAGTGAAATGCCTAGCGATCAATACGAGCAGTACTTC.

The rearrangement uses TRBV7-2 and TRBJ2-2, with D unresolved. V dropped 1 base and J dropped 0 bases, with 12 bases sitting between them. Germline-derived CDR1 and CDR2 are SGHTA and FQGNSA. The CDR3 sequence is 17 residues long. CDR3 residues: CASSLDLRLANTGELFF. The CDR3 DNA reads TGTGCCAGCAGCTTAGATCTTCGACTCGCGAACACCGGGGAGCTGTTTTTT.

CDR3 sequence reads: CASSLEPGLAGDTQYF. The CDR3, as DNA: TGTGCCAGCAGCTTAGAGCCCGGACTAGCTGGGGATACGCAGTATTTT. This chain links TRBV7-3 with TRBJ2-3; 8 bases line up with TRBD2. The length of the CDR3 is 16 residues. Germline lookup yields CDR1 SGHTA and CDR2 FQGTGA. V trimming: 2 bases; J trimming: 6 bases; junction bases outside the gene matches: 10. The whole variable domain, remainder taken from reference TRBV7-3 and TRBJ2-3, is GAGVSQTPSNKVTEKGKYVELRCDPISGHTALYWYRQSLGQGPEFLIYFQGTGAADDSGLPNDRFFAVRPEGSVSTLKIQRTERGDSAVYLCASSLEPGLAGDTQYFGPGTRLTVL.

The table lists this clone with a few counts. The chain carries TRBV27 and TRBJ1-2; tentatively, D is TRBD1 (5 bases). Trimming pared 6 bases from V and 4 bases from J, leaving 12 bases between. This CDR3 is 13 amino acids long. Germline loops: CDR1 MNHEY, CDR2 SMNVEV (reference sequence). The CDR3 is CASRPSGLYGYTF. CDR3 DNA: TGTGCCAGCAGACCATCGGGGCTCTATGGCTACACCTTC.

This chain links TRBV11-3 with TRBJ2-1; TRBD2 matches at 7 bases. CDR3 size: 15 residues. Germline values: CDR1 SGHNT, CDR2 YENEEA. V gave up 0 bases and J gave up 10 bases; unmatched junction bases: 9. For the CDR3, the DNA is TGTGCCAGCAGCTTAGATCCGAGGCCTAGCGGCGAGCAGTTCTTC. Residues: CASSLDPRPSGEQFF.

The chain employs TRBV2 and TRBJ2-3; possibly TRBD1 or TRBD2 for D (5 bases each). The germline V and J ends were trimmed by 2 bases and 7 bases, with 16 bases remaining between them. The V gene's germline CDR1 is SNHLY and CDR2 FYNNEI. The CDR3 totals 15 residues. Here the CDR3 reads CASSETNGKGYTQYF. The CDR3 DNA is TGTGCCAGCAGTGAAACTAACGGGAAGGGGTATACGCAGTATTTT.

The chain employs TRBV5-4 and TRBJ1-3; 12 nucleotides agree with TRBD1. Germline loops: CDR1 SGHNT, CDR2 YYREEE (reference sequence). CDR3 length equals 17 residues. With V trimmed by 0 bases and J by 2 bases, 3 bases remained unmatched. The CDR3 bases are TGTGCCAGCAGCTTGGATAGGGACAGGGGGCCTGGAAACACCATATATTTT. The encoded protein is CASSLDRDRGPGNTIYF. Drawing the rest from reference TRBV5-4 and TRBJ1-3, the complete variable domain is ETGVTQSPTHLIKTRGQQVTLRCSSQSGHNTVSWYQQALGQGPQFIFQYYREEENGRGNFPPRFSGLQFPNYSSELNVNALELDDSALYLCASSLDRDRGPGNTIYFGEGSWLTVV.

To note about this clone: Other nucleotide sequences in the sample specify the same CDR3. The rearrangement uses TRBV7-2 and TRBJ1-1; D unresolved. Germline assignment: CDR1 SGHTA and CDR2 FQGNSA. V was trimmed by 1 base and J by 5 bases, leaving 8 bases between them. CDR3 length: 13 amino acids. This chain's CDR3 is CASSLDQRTEAFF. The CDR3 DNA reads TGTGCCAGCAGCTTAGATCAAAGGACTGAAGCTTTCTTT. The full variable domain, rest sourced from reference TRBV7-2 and TRBJ1-1, is GAGVSQSPSNKVTEKGKDVELRCDPISGHTALYWYRQSLGQGLEFLIYFQGNSAPDKSGLPSDRFSAERTGGSVSTLTIQRTQQEDSAVYLCASSLDQRTEAFFGQGTRLTVV.

This chain links TRBV29-1 with TRBJ2-4; D is possibly TRBD1 or TRBD2 (6 bases each). The CDR3 is made up of 14 amino acids. The V gene's germline CDR1 is SQVTM and CDR2 ANQGSEA. Trimming pared 4 bases from V and 3 bases from J, leaving 13 bases between. Here the CDR3 DNA reads TGCAGCGTTGGGGGGGCTGGGGACAAAAACATTCAGTACTTC. This translates into CSVGGAGDKNIQYF.

The chain has TRBV5-1 and TRBJ2-2, with D unresolved. Germline assignment: CDR1 SGHRS and CDR2 YFSETQ. The CDR3 is 14 residues long. Trimming left V 4 bases short and J 4 bases short, with 11 bases between. In nucleotides, the CDR3 is TGCGCCAGCAGCCAGAGTATTAGCACCGGGGAGCTGTTTTTT. It is translated as CASSQSISTGELFF. Full variable domain (remainder filled in from reference TRBV5-1 and TRBJ2-2): KAGVTQTPRYLIKTRGQQVTLSCSPISGHRSVSWYQQTPGQGLQFLFEYFSETQRNKGNFPGRFSGRQFSNSRSEMNVSTLELGDSALYLCASSQSISTGELFFGEGSRLTVL.

The chain has TRBV25-1 and TRBJ2-5; tentatively, D is TRBD1 or TRBD2 (5 bases each). CDR1 and CDR2 from the germline V gene are MGHDK and SYGVNS. Between the trimmed V and J ends, which lost 2 bases and 5 bases, there was a span of 18 bases. The CDR3 is 16 amino acids. The CDR3 sequence is CASSEGIRVWRETQYF. The CDR3 coding sequence is TGTGCCAGCAGTGAAGGAATCAGGGTGTGGAGGGAGACCCAGTACTTC.

This chain connects TRBV4-3 to TRBJ2-5; 7 bases align to TRBD1. The CDR3 spans 16 residues. After removal of 4 bases from V and 4 bases from J, the junction contained 12 bases not matched to a gene. Germline CDR1 reads LGHNA; CDR2 reads YSLEER. The CDR3 DNA sequence: TGCGCCAGCAGCCGAGGAGACAGGGCCGGCGGAGAGACCCAGTACTTC. Translated, it gives CASSRGDRAGGETQYF.

The J gene is TRBJ2-7, the V gene TRBV7-9; TRBD2 agrees at 11 bases. From germline, CDR1 is SEHNR and CDR2 FQNEAQ (reference sequence). V trimming: 4 bases; J trimming: 4 bases; junction bases outside the gene matches: 6. The length of the CDR3 is 15 residues. The CDR3 DNA is TGTGCCAGCAGCTCTTTAGCGGGAGGGCCTTACGAGCAGTACTTC. Its protein product is CASSSLAGGPYEQYF.

The V call is TRBV10-1, the J call TRBJ1-5; no firm D call. Trimming pared 5 bases from V and 3 bases from J, leaving 8 bases between. CDR1 is WNHNN, CDR2 SYGVQD, per germline (reference sequence). This CDR3 spans 13 amino acids. The CDR3 DNA is TGCGCCAGCAGTAGGGATTTCAATCAGCCCCAGCATTTT. It yields the protein CASSRDFNQPQHF.

J is TRBJ1-1 and V is TRBV29-1; maybe TRBD1 (6 bases). Germline V gene lookup returns CDR1 SQVTM and CDR2 ANQGSEA. Trimming left V 6 bases short and J 1 base short, with 9 bases between. The length of the CDR3 is 12 residues. This chain's CDR3 is CSVKGGNTEAFF. In DNA, the CDR3 is TGCAGCGTGAAGGGGGGGAACACTGAAGCTTTCTTT.

The V call is TRBV30, the J call TRBJ1-2; perhaps TRBD1 as D (6 bases). This CDR3 spans 15 amino acids. Germline CDR1 GTSNPN, CDR2 SVGIG (reference sequence). Trimming pared 3 bases from V and 1 base from J, leaving 15 bases between. CDR3: CAWSRGGGSNYGYTF. The CDR3 nucleotides are TGTGCCTGGAGCCGGGGAGGGGGTAGTAACTATGGCTACACCTTC.

This chain uses TRBV19 with TRBJ2-6, with a weak D call TRBD2 (5 bases). Germline V lookup: CDR1 LNHDA, CDR2 SQIVND (reference sequence). The length of the CDR3 is 17 residues. V was clipped by 3 bases and J by 0 bases, with 12 bases between them. The CDR3 protein is CASSMGVSNSGANVLTF. CDR3 sequence (DNA): TGTGCCAGTAGTATGGGAGTTTCGAACTCTGGGGCCAACGTCCTGACTTTC.

The chain joins TRBV5-6 to TRBJ1-1; the D is unclear. This CDR3 has 11 amino acids. Germline values: CDR1 SGHDT, CDR2 YYEEEE. The ends were cut back, 0 bases at V and 7 bases at J, with 4 bases in the middle. Written as DNA, the CDR3 is TGTGCCAGCAGCTTGGGATATGAAGCTTTCTTT. It specifies CASSLGYEAFF.